What follows is one T cell receptor beta chain and its context. Its antigen is undetermined. This CDR3 is 13 amino acids long. Germline assignment: CDR1 SGHDN and CDR2 FVKESK. Trimming took 3 bases from V and 14 from J, leaving 17 bases between them. This record belongs to a study of response to subunit inactivated influenza vaccine. Study outcomes and limitations: The authors put forward the suggestion that each seasonal influenza vaccination may bring in only a limited number of new T cells.

Using its own MiXCR run on the RT-PCR reads, TCRdb lists one record per CDR3 protein. The sample yields 450,000 to 500,000 distinct CDR3 sequences, over 9.5% seen once. This sequence originates from a man aged 45-60 years who received an inactivated influenza vaccine. The chain employs TRBV14 and TRBJ2-1; unclear D gene. The sequences come from PBMCs from blood, collected 40 to 50 days after vaccination. The CDR3 bases are TGTGCCAGCAGCCATCTCGGCACAAAAGTTAAGTTCTTC. Protein sequence: CASSHLGTKVKFF.